This T cell receptor (beta chain) came from a study of Ad26.COV2.S vaccination and SARS-CoV-2 variants. The germline V gene has CDR1 LGHDT and CDR2 YNNKEL (reference sequence). V dropped 3 bases and J dropped 6 bases, with 6 bases sitting between them. This CDR3 region has 12 residues. A note on this clone: Its target is unknown.

Indicated treatment: some 20 received Ad26.COV2.S at low or high dose, single or two shots; roughly five received placebo; per-sample allocation not given. It was on day 63 after the first vaccine or placebo injection that samples were taken. A Boston donor was an adult aged 18-55 years. TCRdb's table, derived via immunoSEQ multiplex PCR, lists solely in-frame clones and lacks some. The sample lists 400,000 to 450,000 clones; about 92% were seen once. Whole-study findings and limits: Substantial breadth in spike-specific CD8+ and CD4+ T cell responses was reportedly seen after vaccination.

The rearrangement uses TRBV3-1 (or the pseudogene TRBV3-2) and TRBJ1-3; D ambiguous. The source of this sequence is a person aged 18-65 years who received the Ad26.COV2.S COVID-19 vaccine or a placebo. Source: peripheral blood, taken in a trial of Ad26.COV2.S vaccine versus placebo. In DNA, the CDR3 is TGTGCCAGCAGCCAGAGGATAAACACCATATATTTT. This sequence encodes CASSQRINTIYF.